This TCR beta chain comes out of a study of T cells in tuberculosis. Study outcomes and limitations: Low-affinity CD1B-GMM tetramer-binding T cells may have been missed.

Thawed, overnight-rested PBMC were stained with GMM-loaded CD1B tetramer, viability dye and anti-CD3, then sorted. C32 glucose monomycolate from Rhodococcus equi was loaded onto the CD1B tetramers. Sequencing of TCR-alpha and TCR-beta chains was unpaired. Generated by immunoSEQ multiplex PCR, the TCRdb table keeps only in-frame clones and is missing some. The data contain approximately 88,000 clones, approximately 91% of them singletons. The CDR3 contains 15 residues. V shed 1 base and J 1 base; nucleotides not matched to a gene: 0. CDR1 and CDR2 from the germline V gene are SGHDT and YYEEEE. The TCR was taken from an adult woman with latent tuberculosis. The chain carries TRBV5-6 and TRBJ2-3, with 10 bases that match TRBD2. The sequenced material came from CD1b-GMM tetramer-negative cells sorted from PBMCs. The CDR3 region has the DNA TGTGCCAGCAGCTTGACTAGCGGGGGCACAGATACGCAGTATTTT. It is translated as CASSLTSGGTDTQYF.